Listed here are 22 T cell receptor beta chains from one sample, sequenced in a study of blood T cell repertoires in COVID-19 (dated by TCRdb to the early 2020s). The library was built by means of the immunoSEQ multiplex PCR assay. TCRdb's version of the immuneACCESS table is confined to in-frame rearrangements and falls short of the full clone set. An unresolved V gene accounts for under half of the shortfall where checked; the remainder is of unknown origin. For this sample the table gives around 150,000 clones, of which about 93% were detected only once. In total, the top ten clones hold about 4.5% of the sample. Sequenced input: peripheral blood. The receptors were sampled from a woman between 45 and 60 years old with acute or convalescent COVID-19.

CDR3 nucleotide sequence: TGTGCCAGCAGAGAGGGGGCCCCAAATGAAAAACTGTTTTTT. Protein sequence: CASREGAPNEKLFF. The V call is TRBV6-5, the J call TRBJ1-4, with TRBD1 matching 7 bases. CDR3 size: 14 residues. Germline CDR1 is MNHEY and CDR2 is SVGAGI. Trimming at V came to 6 bases and at J to 5 bases, leaving 6 bases not matched to a gene.

This sequence joins TRBV5-1 and TRBJ1-5; 10 bases are a match to TRBD1. Germline CDR1 and CDR2: SGHRS and YFSETQ. Trimming at V came to 1 base and at J to 7 bases, leaving 11 bases not matched to a gene. The CDR3 has 17 amino acids. The CDR3 DNA is TGCGCCAGCAGCTTGCTCCCTGGACAGGGGGTTCGGCAGCCCCAGCATTTT. This codes for CASSLLPGQGVRQPQHF.

This chain joins TRBV29-1 and TRBJ1-4; D unresolved. The V and J ends lost 7 bases and 7 bases respectively, with 13 bases between them. Per germline, CDR1 SQVTM and CDR2 ANQGSEA. The CDR3 loop spans 12 amino acids. CDR3 in amino acids: CSDGVSSEKLFF. The CDR3 DNA follows: TGCAGCGACGGGGTTTCGAGTGAAAAACTGTTTTTT.

CDR3 DNA: TGTGCCAGCTCACCGGAGGGCAATCAGCCCCAGCATTTT. This codes for CASSPEGNQPQHF. J is TRBJ1-5 and V is TRBV18; D is unresolved. With 3 bases removed from V and 2 bases from J, the gap between germline ends came to 5 bases. Per the germline V gene, CDR1 is KGHSH and CDR2 is LQKENI. CDR3 length: 13 residues.

The V call is TRBV20-1, the J call TRBJ2-7; a weak D match, TRBD2 (6 bases). The CDR3 loop spans 12 amino acids. Germline CDR1 is DFQATT and CDR2 is SNEGSKA (reference sequence). The V and J ends lost 3 bases and 3 bases respectively, with 9 bases between them. CDR3 in DNA: TGCAGTGCTAGTTCGGGGGACTACGAGCAGTACTTC. It specifies CSASSGDYEQYF.

This clone was counted once. In DNA, the CDR3 is TGTGCCAGCAGTTCCGGGGGAGGCAATCAGCCCCAGCATTTT. Its protein product is CASSSGGGNQPQHF. This chain uses TRBV6-2 or TRBV6-3 with TRBJ1-5, with D possibly being TRBD1 (5 bases). The CDR3 loop spans 14 amino acids. Trimming removed 4 bases at V and 2 bases at J, with 9 bases between. Germline-derived CDR1 and CDR2 are MNHEY and SVGEGT.

The J gene is TRBJ2-1, the V gene TRBV7-9, with D hard to call. Germline V CDR1 and CDR2: SEHNR, FQNEAQ (reference sequence). V lost 5 bases and J 9 bases, leaving 11 bases between the germline ends. The CDR3 is 12 residues long. CDR3 sequence (DNA): TGTGCCAGCAGCCCATCCTACGGTGAGCAGTTCTTC. Amino acid sequence: CASSPSYGEQFF.

This clone was recorded only once. V is TRBV28 and J is TRBJ1-1; D is unresolved. Per germline, CDR1 MDHEN and CDR2 SYDVKM. CDR3 length: 11 residues. Trimming cost V 6 bases and J 6 bases, with 8 bases left between them. DNA of the CDR3: TGTGCCAGCAGCGAGAGCGCTGAAGCTTTCTTT. Translation gives CASSESAEAFF.

This clone was seen just once. The chain recombines TRBV10-3 with TRBJ2-2; D may be TRBD2 (6 bases). CDR1 is ENHRY and CDR2 is SYGVKD in the germline V gene. This CDR3 region has 12 residues. V gave up 11 bases and J gave up 6 bases, with 13 bases separating them. The CDR3: CASMWRAGELFF. The CDR3 coding sequence is TGTGCCTCGATGTGGAGGGCCGGGGAGCTGTTTTTT.

Of note for this clone: The sample has other DNA sequences that encode this CDR3 too. The rearrangement links TRBV19 to TRBJ1-1; a weak D match, TRBD1 (6 bases). The CDR3 has 12 residues. V dropped 5 bases and J dropped 8 bases, with 12 bases sitting between them. From germline, CDR1 is LNHDA and CDR2 SQIVND (reference sequence). The CDR3 DNA follows: TGTGCCAGTAGTGGCCAGGGGCCGGAAGCTTTCTTT. This translates into CASSGQGPEAFF.

This chain uses TRBV10-3 with TRBJ2-2; 8 nucleotides line up with TRBD2. The CDR3 contains 16 residues. V lost 4 bases, J lost 4 bases, and 8 bases stayed unmatched. Germline lookup yields CDR1 ENHRY and CDR2 SYGVKD. The CDR3 loop reads CAISASGRETTGELFF. The CDR3 DNA reads as TGTGCCATCAGTGCTAGCGGGCGGGAGACCACCGGGGAGCTGTTTTTT.

V usage is TRBV10-3 and J usage is TRBJ1-1, with D perhaps matching TRBD1 (6 bases). The CDR3 extends over 14 amino acids. Per germline, CDR1 ENHRY and CDR2 SYGVKD. The ends were cut back, 4 bases at V and 5 bases at J, with 14 bases in the middle. DNA for the CDR3: TGTGCCATCAGTGGCCAACAGGGAACGACTGAAGCTTTCTTT. Its protein product is CAISGQQGTTEAFF.

This chain uses TRBV7-2 with TRBJ2-7; the D gene is possibly TRBD2 (6 bases). Trimming removed 2 bases at V and 4 bases at J, with 18 bases between. This CDR3 region has 16 residues. Germline CDR1 is SGHTA and CDR2 is FQGNSA. The CDR3 protein is CASSLFGPGRRYEQYF. Here the CDR3 DNA reads TGTGCCAGCAGCTTATTTGGGCCAGGGAGGAGATACGAGCAGTACTTC.

The rearrangement joins TRBV6-1 to TRBJ1-1, with D possibly matching TRBD1 (6 bases). The V and J ends lost 2 bases and 4 bases respectively, with 11 bases between them. This CDR3 contains 14 residues. Germline V lookup: CDR1 MNHNS, CDR2 SASEGT. CDR3 nucleotides: TGTGCCAGCAGTGAACCTGTGACAGGCACTGAAGCTTTCTTT. Translated, it gives CASSEPVTGTEAFF.

The chain recombines TRBV27 with TRBJ1-2; no definite D call. The germline CDR1 and CDR2 sequences are MNHEY and SMNVEV (reference sequence). V was cut by 0 bases and J by 2 bases, with 4 bases left in between. This CDR3 has 13 residues. The CDR3 protein is CASSLSGNYGYTF. The DNA of the CDR3 is TGTGCCAGCAGTTTATCGGGCAACTATGGCTACACCTTC.

The gene calls are TRBV19 and TRBJ1-1, with no clear D. The V gene's germline CDR1 is LNHDA and CDR2 SQIVND (reference sequence). The V end lost 3 bases, the J end lost 5 bases, and 10 bases lay between the germline ends. CDR3 size: 13 residues. CDR3 sequence reads: CASSIVPRTEAFF. Here the CDR3 DNA reads TGTGCCAGTAGTATCGTCCCGCGAACTGAAGCTTTCTTT.

The chain joins TRBV28 to TRBJ1-2; 7 bases align to TRBD1. V dropped 7 bases and J dropped 5; count of bases not matched to a gene: 10. The CDR3 spans 14 residues. Germline V gene lookup returns CDR1 MDHEN and CDR2 SYDVKM. This chain's CDR3 is CASILTGAGYGYTF. DNA of the CDR3: TGTGCCAGCATATTAACAGGGGCTGGGTATGGCTACACCTTC.

CDR3 loop: CAWSAGVGVWNEQFF. The CDR3, as DNA: TGTGCCTGGAGTGCAGGGGTTGGGGTATGGAATGAGCAGTTCTTC. The genes are TRBV30 and TRBJ2-1; the D gene is possibly TRBD1 (6 bases). Between the trimmed V and J ends, which lost 1 base and 7 bases, there was a span of 17 bases. The V gene's germline CDR1 is GTSNPN and CDR2 SVGIG (reference sequence). The CDR3 is 15 residues long.

This chain joins TRBV28 and TRBJ2-1, with D perhaps TRBD2 (6 bases). The CDR3 runs 14 residues. V was clipped by 3 bases and J by 8 bases, with 14 bases between them. CDR1 is MDHEN and CDR2 is SYDVKM in the germline V gene. CDR3 in amino acids: CASSLGGAQDEQFF. The CDR3 DNA follows: TGTGCCAGCAGTTTGGGGGGAGCACAGGATGAGCAGTTCTTC.

The chain employs TRBV10-1 and TRBJ2-1, with TRBD1 matching over 8 bases. Germline trimming cut 0 bases from V and 10 bases from J; bases unmatched to any gene: 2. The CDR3 is made up of 13 amino acids. Germline V gene sequence: CDR1 WNHNN, CDR2 SYGVQD (reference sequence). The CDR3 here is CASSESPGGEQFF. The DNA of the CDR3 is TGCGCCAGCAGTGAGTCTCCAGGGGGCGAGCAGTTCTTC.

This chain connects TRBV19 to TRBJ1-5, with unresolved D. The CDR3 covers 12 residues. Trimming took off 8 bases at V and 0 bases at J, with 5 bases between the two ends. Germline lookup yields CDR1 LNHDA and CDR2 SQIVND (reference sequence). CDR3 in amino acids: CASSYSNQPQHF. The CDR3 coding sequence is TGTGCCAGTTCGTATAGCAATCAGCCCCAGCATTTT.

This clone was detected only once. The rearrangement links TRBV7-2 to TRBJ1-2; D ambiguous. Trimming stripped 1 base from V and 4 bases from J, with 10 bases between. CDR1 and CDR2 (germline): SGHTA, FQGNSA. This CDR3 has 14 residues. CDR3 DNA: TGTGCCAGCAGCTTAGGGCCGGGGTCCTATGGCTACACCTTC. Translating it yields CASSLGPGSYGYTF.